The present T cell receptor beta chain was sequenced within a study of CD8 T cells in Susac syndrome. Study-wide results and caveats: The study's TCR sequencing and HLA analysis covered a relatively small number of individuals, and the study acknowledged this.

The CDR3 contains 15 residues. Germline CDR1 SGHTA, CDR2 FQGNSA. V was clipped by 7 bases and J by 0 bases; unmatched bases: 7. In blood CD8+ and CD4+ T cells, TCR beta underwent sequencing. Negative isolation was used for CD8+ and CD4+ T cells and FACS enrichment for TEMRA cells. About 0.5 to 1 ug RNA was reverse transcribed with random hexamers. It was immunoSEQ multiplex PCR that amplified TCR beta CDR3 across 54 Vbeta and 13 Jbeta. Each CDR3 protein is one row after TCRdb ran MiXCR on the immunoSEQ multiplex PCR reads. The table has 90,000 to 110,000 distinct CDR3 sequences, less than 97% seen once. Points on this clonotype: No antigen is known for it.

The sequencing sample was made of CD4+ T cells from PBMCs. This sequence originates from a human donor in good health. The chain links TRBV7-2 to TRBJ2-5, with TRBD2 matching over 8 bases. CDR3 nucleotide sequence: TGTGCCAGCAACCCCGGGAGGGGCTACCAAGAGACCCAGTACTTC. Its protein product is CASNPGRGYQETQYF.